This record concerns one T cell receptor (beta chain) sequence. Germline loops: CDR1 SGHTA, CDR2 FQGNSA. V lost 7 bases and J lost 1, with 14 bases in between. The CDR3 has 15 amino acids. Sequencing was performed with immunoSEQ multiplex PCR; in TCRdb, only in-frame clones are kept and a portion is missing. The table records 140,000 to 150,000 clones, approximately 88% of them present only once. The data originate from a study of control samples from healthy donors and cancer patients. The V gene is TRBV7-2, the J gene TRBJ1-5, with D perhaps TRBD1 (5 bases). The sample taken for sequencing was blood. The origin of this receptor is a man aged 30-40 years in good health. CDR3 protein: CASKRTGGSNQPQHF. The CDR3 bases are TGTGCCAGCAAGCGAACGGGGGGGAGCAATCAGCCCCAGCATTTT.